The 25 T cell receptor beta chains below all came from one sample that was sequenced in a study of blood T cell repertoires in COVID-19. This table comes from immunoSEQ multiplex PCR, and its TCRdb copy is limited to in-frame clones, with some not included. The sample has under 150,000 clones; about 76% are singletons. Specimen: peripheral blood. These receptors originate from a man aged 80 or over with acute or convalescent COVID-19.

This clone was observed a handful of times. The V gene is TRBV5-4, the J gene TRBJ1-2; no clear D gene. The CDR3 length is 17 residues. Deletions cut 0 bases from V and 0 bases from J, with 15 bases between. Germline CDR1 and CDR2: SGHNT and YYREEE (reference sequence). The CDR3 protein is CASSLAFVARSNYGYTF. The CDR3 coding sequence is TGTGCCAGCAGCTTGGCCTTTGTCGCCCGGTCTAACTATGGCTACACCTTC.

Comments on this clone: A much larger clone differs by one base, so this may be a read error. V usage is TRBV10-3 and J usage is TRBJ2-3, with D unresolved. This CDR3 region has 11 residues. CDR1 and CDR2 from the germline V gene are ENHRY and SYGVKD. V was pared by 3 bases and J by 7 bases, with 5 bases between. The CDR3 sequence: CAISDGYTQYF. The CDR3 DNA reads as TGTGCCATCAGTGACGGGTATACGCAGTATTTT.

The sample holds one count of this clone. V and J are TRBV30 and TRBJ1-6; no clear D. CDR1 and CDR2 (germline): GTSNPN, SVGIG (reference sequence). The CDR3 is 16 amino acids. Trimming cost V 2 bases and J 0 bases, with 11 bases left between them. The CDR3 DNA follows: TGTGCCTGGAGTCGGCAGGCCCTCTCCTATAATTCACCCCTCCACTTT. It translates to CAWSRQALSYNSPLHF.

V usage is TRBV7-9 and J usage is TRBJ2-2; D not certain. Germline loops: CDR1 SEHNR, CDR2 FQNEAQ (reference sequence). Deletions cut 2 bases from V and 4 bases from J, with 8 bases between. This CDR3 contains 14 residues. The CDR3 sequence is CASSLPLPTGELFF. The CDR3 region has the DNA TGTGCCAGCAGCTTACCCCTACCCACCGGGGAGCTGTTTTTT.

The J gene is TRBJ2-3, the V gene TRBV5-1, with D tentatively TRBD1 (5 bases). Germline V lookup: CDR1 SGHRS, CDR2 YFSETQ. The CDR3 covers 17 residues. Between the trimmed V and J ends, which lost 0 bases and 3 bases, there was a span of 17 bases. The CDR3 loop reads CASSLEGAGIGTDTQYF. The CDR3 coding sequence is TGCGCCAGCAGCTTGGAAGGGGCAGGGATCGGTACAGATACGCAGTATTTT.

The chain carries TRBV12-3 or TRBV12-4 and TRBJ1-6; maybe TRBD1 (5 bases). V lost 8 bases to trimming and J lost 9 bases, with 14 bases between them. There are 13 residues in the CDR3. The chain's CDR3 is CASGPQGGSPLHF. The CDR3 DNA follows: TGTGCCAGCGGACCCCAGGGAGGTTCACCCCTCCACTTT.

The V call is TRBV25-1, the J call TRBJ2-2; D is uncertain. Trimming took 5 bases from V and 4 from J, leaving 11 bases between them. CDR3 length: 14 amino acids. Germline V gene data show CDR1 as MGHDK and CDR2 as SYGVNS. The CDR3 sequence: CASSFRESTGELFF. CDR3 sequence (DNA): TGTGCCAGCAGTTTTAGAGAAAGCACCGGGGAGCTGTTTTTT.

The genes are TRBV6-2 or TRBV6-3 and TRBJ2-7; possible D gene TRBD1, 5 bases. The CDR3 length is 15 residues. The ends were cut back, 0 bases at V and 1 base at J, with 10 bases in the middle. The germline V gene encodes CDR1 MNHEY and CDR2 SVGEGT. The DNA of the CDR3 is TGTGCCAGCAGTTACTCTGGGGCGGATTCCTACGAGCAGTACTTC. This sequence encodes CASSYSGADSYEQYF.

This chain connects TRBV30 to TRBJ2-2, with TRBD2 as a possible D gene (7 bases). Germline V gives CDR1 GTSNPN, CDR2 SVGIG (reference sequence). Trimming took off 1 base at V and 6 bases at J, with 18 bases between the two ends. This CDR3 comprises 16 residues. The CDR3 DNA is TGTGCCTGGAGTGCTCGGGGGGCCGTTACCGCCGGGGAGCTGTTTTTT. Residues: CAWSARGAVTAGELFF.

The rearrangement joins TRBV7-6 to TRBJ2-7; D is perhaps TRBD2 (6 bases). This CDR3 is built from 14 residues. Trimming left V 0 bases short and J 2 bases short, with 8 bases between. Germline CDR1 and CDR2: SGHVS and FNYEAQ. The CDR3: CASSLAGGPYEQYF. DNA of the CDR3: TGTGCCAGCAGCTTAGCCGGGGGACCCTACGAGCAGTACTTC.

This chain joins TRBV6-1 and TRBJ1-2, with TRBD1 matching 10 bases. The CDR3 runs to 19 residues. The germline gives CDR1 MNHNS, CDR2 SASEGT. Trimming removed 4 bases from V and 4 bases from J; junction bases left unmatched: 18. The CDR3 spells CASSGRPGQGLVSLYGYTF. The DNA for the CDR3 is TGTGCCAGCAGTGGGCGTCCGGGACAGGGGCTGGTGTCTCTCTATGGCTACACCTTC.

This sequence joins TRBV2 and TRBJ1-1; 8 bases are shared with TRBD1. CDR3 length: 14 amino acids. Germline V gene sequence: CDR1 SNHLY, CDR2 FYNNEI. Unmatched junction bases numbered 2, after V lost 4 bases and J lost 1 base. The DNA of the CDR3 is TGTGCCAGCAGTGCTGGACAGGGGAACACTGAAGCTTTCTTT. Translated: CASSAGQGNTEAFF.

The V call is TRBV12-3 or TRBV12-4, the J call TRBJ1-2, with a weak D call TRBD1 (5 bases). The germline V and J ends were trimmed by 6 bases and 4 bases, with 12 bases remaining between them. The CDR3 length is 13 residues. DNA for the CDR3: TGTGCCAGCAGGCCGACGGGGGTCTATGGCTACACCTTC. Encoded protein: CASRPTGVYGYTF.

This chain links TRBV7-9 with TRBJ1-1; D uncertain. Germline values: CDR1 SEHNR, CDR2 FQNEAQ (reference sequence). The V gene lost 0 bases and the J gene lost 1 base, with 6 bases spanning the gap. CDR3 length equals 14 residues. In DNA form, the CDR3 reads TGTGCCAGCAGCTTAGCGGCATCGAACACTGAAGCTTTCTTT. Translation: CASSLAASNTEAFF. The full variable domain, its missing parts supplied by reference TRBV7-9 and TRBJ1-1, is DTGVSQNPRHKITKRGQNVTFRCDPISEHNRLYWYRQTLGQGPEFLTYFQNEAQLEKSRLLSDRFSAERPKGSFSTLEIQRTEQGDSAMYLCASSLAASNTEAFFGQGTRLTVV.

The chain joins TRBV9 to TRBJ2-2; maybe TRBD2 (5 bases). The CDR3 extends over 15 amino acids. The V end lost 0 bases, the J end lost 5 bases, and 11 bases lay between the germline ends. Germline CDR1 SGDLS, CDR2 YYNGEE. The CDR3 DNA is TGTGCCAGCAGCGTAGGACGGGGTGGGACCGGGGAGCTGTTTTTT. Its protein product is CASSVGRGGTGELFF.

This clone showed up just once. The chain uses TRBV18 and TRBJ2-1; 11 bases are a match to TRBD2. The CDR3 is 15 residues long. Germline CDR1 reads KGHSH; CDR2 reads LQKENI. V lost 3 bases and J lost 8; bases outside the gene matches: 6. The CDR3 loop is CASSPGLADLDEQFF. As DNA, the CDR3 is TGTGCCAGCTCACCGGGACTAGCGGACTTGGATGAGCAGTTCTTC. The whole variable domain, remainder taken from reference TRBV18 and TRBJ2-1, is NAGVMQNPRHLVRRRGQEARLRCSPMKGHSHVYWYRQLPEEGLKFMVYLQKENIIDESGMPKERFSAEFPKEGPSILRIQQVVRGDSAAYFCASSPGLADLDEQFFGPGTRLTVL.

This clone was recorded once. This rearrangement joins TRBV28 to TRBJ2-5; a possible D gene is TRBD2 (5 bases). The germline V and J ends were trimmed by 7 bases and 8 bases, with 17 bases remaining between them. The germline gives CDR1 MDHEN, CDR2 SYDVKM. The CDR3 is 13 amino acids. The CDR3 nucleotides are TGTGCCAGCACCCCCTCGGGAAAGGGAACCCAGTACTTC. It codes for CASTPSGKGTQYF.

In DNA, the CDR3 is TGTGCCAGCAGAAAACAGGGTCCGGATAATGAGCAGTTCTTC. It yields the protein CASRKQGPDNEQFF. The chain combines TRBV27 with TRBJ2-1, with a tentative D call TRBD1 (6 bases). Germline V gene sequence: CDR1 MNHEY, CDR2 SMNVEV (reference sequence). The CDR3 has 14 residues. V gave up 6 bases and J gave up 7 bases, with 16 bases separating them.

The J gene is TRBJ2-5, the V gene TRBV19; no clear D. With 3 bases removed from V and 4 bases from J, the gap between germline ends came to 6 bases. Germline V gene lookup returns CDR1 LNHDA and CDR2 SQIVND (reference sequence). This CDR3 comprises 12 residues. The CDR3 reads CASSIPRETQYF. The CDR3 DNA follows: TGTGCCAGTAGTATTCCCAGAGAGACCCAGTACTTC.

Here the CDR3 DNA reads TGTGCCAGCAGCTCGACTGCCGGGACAGTGTCCTACGAGCAGTACTTC. This codes for CASSSTAGTVSYEQYF. The rearrangement uses TRBV7-8 and TRBJ2-7; 7 bases fit TRBD1. CDR1 and CDR2 from the germline V gene are SGHVS and FQNEAQ. CDR3 length: 16 residues. The V and J ends lost 4 bases and 1 base, in that order; junction bases with no gene match: 10.

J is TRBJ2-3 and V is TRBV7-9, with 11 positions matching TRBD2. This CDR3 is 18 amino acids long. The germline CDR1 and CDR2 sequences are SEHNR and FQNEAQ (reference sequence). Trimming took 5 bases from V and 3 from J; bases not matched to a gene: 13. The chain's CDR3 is CASSLPPRLAGSTDTQYF. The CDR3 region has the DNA TGTGCCAGCAGCCTTCCACCGAGACTAGCGGGGAGTACAGATACGCAGTATTTT. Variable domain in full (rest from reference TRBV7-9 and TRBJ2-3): DTGVSQNPRHKITKRGQNVTFRCDPISEHNRLYWYRQTLGQGPEFLTYFQNEAQLEKSRLLSDRFSAERPKGSFSTLEIQRTEQGDSAMYLCASSLPPRLAGSTDTQYFGPGTRLTVL.

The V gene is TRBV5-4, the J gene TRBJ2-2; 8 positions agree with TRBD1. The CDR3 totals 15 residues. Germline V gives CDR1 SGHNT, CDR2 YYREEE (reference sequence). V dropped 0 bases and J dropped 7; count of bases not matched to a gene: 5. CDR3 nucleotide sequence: TGTGCCAGCAGCTTGGCCCAGGGGGCGAACGGGGAGCTGTTTTTT. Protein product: CASSLAQGANGELFF.

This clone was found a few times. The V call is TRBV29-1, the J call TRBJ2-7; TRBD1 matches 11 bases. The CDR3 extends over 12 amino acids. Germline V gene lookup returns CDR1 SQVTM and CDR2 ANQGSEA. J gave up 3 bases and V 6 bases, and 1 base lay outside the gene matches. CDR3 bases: TGCAGCGTGGGGACAGGGGGCTACGAGCAGTACTTC. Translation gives CSVGTGGYEQYF.

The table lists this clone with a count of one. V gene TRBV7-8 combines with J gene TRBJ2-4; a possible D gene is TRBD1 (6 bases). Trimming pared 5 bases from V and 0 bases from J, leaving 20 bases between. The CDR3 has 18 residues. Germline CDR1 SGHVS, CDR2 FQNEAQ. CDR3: CASSPGTNLRLAKNIQYF. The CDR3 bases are TGTGCCAGCAGCCCCGGGACAAACCTCCGACTAGCCAAAAACATTCAGTACTTC.

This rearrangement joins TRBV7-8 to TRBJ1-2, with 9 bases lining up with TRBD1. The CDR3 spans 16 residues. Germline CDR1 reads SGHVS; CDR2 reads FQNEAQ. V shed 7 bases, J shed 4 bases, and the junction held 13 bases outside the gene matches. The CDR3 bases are TGTGCCAGCACCAGACAGGGGGAAGGAAATAGCTATGGCTACACCTTC. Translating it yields CASTRQGEGNSYGYTF.